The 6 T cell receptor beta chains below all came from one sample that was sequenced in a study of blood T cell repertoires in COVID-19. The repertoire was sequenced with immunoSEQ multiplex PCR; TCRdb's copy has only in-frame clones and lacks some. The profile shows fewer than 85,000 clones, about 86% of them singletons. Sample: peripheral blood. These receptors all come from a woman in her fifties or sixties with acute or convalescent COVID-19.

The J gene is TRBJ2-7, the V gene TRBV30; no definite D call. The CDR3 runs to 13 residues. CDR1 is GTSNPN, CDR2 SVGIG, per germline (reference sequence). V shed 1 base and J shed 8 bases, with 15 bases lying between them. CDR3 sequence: CAWSDLAHLKQYF. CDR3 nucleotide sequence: TGTGCCTGGAGTGACCTGGCCCATCTCAAGCAGTACTTC.

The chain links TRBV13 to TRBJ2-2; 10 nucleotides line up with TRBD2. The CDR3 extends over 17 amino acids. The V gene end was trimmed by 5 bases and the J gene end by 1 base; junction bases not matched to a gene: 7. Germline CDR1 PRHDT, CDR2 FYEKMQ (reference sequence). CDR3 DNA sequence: TGTGCCAGCAGCCGATTAACTAGCGGGGTGAACACCGGGGAGCTGTTTTTT. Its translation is CASSRLTSGVNTGELFF.

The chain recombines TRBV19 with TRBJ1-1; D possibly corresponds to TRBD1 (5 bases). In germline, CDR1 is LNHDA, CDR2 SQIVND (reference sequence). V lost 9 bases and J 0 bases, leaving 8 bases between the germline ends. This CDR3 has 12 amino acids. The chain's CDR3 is CARGLLNTEAFF. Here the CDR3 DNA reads TGTGCCAGGGGACTGCTGAACACTGAAGCTTTCTTT.

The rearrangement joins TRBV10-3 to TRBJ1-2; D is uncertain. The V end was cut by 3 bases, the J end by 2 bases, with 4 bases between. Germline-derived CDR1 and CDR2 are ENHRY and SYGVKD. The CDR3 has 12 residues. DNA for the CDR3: TGTGCCATCAGTGACAGAAACTATGGCTACACCTTC. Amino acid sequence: CAISDRNYGYTF.

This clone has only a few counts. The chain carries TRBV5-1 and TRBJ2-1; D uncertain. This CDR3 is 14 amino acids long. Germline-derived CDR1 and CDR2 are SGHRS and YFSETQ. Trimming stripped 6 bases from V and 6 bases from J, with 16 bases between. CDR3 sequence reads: CASTSLLGSNEQFF. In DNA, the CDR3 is TGCGCCAGCACCTCACTACTCGGCTCCAATGAGCAGTTCTTC.

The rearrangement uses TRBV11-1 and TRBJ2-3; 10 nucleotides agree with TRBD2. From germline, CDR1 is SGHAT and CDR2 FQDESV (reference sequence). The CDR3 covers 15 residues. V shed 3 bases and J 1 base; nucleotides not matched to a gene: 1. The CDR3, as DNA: TGTGCCAGCAGCTTTCTAGCGGGAGGCACAGATACGCAGTATTTT. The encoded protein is CASSFLAGGTDTQYF.